This T cell receptor (beta chain) was observed in a study of Ad26.COV2.S vaccination and SARS-CoV-2 variants. The CDR3 contains 12 residues. The germline V and J ends were trimmed by 0 bases and 6 bases, with 2 bases remaining between them. Germline V gene lookup returns CDR1 SGHAT and CDR2 FQNNGV. Assay: immunoSEQ multiplex PCR; the TCRdb copy retains only in-frame clones and omits some. The sample lists approximately 97,000 clones, around 80% occurring once. This clonotype was obtained from a human donor who had recovered from COVID-19. The J gene is TRBJ2-2, the V gene TRBV11-2; D gene unclear. Source: peripheral blood, taken after recovery from COVID-19. In DNA form, the CDR3 reads TGTGCCAGCAGCTTAGATGCCGGGGAGCTGTTTTTT. Translating gives CASSLDAGELFF.